A single sample gave rise to the 23 T cell receptor beta chains below, sequenced in a study of tumor and adjacent non-tumor tissue in lung cancer. This sample's RNA came from whole unsorted tissue. The normal lung tissue was taken more than 3 cm from the tumor edge. Three rounds of nested PCR, following a modified ARM-PCR protocol, produced the TCRbeta library. TCRdb fed the multiplex PCR reads into MiXCR, producing one record per CDR3 protein. The table includes tens of thousands of distinct CDR3 sequences, roughly 67% detected once. Sequencing was carried out using distant non-tumor lung tissue. All receptors derive from a woman aged 70-85 years with non-small cell lung cancer.

This clonotype was detected only once. Since a much larger clone is just one base distant, this may be a read error. The chain joins TRBV29-1 to TRBJ2-7; D remains unclear. There are 11 residues in the CDR3. The germline CDR1 and CDR2 sequences are SQVTM and ANQGSEA. Written as DNA, the CDR3 is TGCAGCGTTCAGGACCCCTACAAGCAGTACTTC. It translates to CSVQDPYKQYF.

In the case of this clonotype: One junction end disagrees with the germline gene, perhaps due to a read error. This rearrangement joins TRBV11-1 to TRBJ2-1, with D perhaps matching TRBD2 (5 bases). In germline, CDR1 is SGHAT, CDR2 FQDESV (reference sequence). The CDR3 has 13 amino acids. CDR3 residues: CASNYLSRGEQFF. The CDR3 DNA reads TGTGCCAGTAATTACCTTTCCCGGGGTGAGCAATTCTTC.

The rearrangement joins TRBV5-5 to TRBJ2-1; D might be TRBD2 (5 bases). The CDR3 is 12 residues long. V was pared by 7 bases and J by 8 bases, with 13 bases between. Germline CDR1 SGHKS, CDR2 YYEKEE (reference sequence). The CDR3 is CASGLMRDEQFF. In nucleotides, the CDR3 is TGTGCCAGCGGGTTGATGAGGGATGAGCAGTTCTTC.

Worth noting for this clonotype: Germline is not matched at one junction end, which may reflect a read error. The chain carries TRBV11-1 and TRBJ2-7; tentatively, D is TRBD2 (5 bases). The CDR3 sequence is 15 residues long. Germline V gene sequence: CDR1 SGHAT, CDR2 FQDESV (reference sequence). DNA of the CDR3: TGTACCAACAGCTTTTTTCGGACTCCATCCTACGAACAGTACTTC. Protein sequence: CTNSFFRTPSYEQYF. The variable domain in full, with the rest retrieved from reference TRBV11-1 and TRBJ2-7, is EAEVAQSPRYKITEKSQAVAFWCDPISGHATLYWYRQILGQGPELLVQFQDESVVDDSQLPKDRFSAERLKGVDSTLKIQPAELGDSAMYLCTNSFFRTPSYEQYFGPGTRLTVT.

With regard to this clonotype: The junction differs from germline at one of its ends, possibly a read error. The chain couples TRBV5-4 to TRBJ1-2; tentatively, D is TRBD1 (5 bases). From germline, CDR1 is SGHNT and CDR2 YYREEE (reference sequence). CDR3 length: 15 residues. This CDR3 is CASSLGRLGVAGYTF. CDR3 in DNA: TGTGCCAGCAGTTTGGGGAGGCTAGGGGTGGCTGGCTACACCTTC.

This clonotype was detected only a few times. A read error is likely, as this CDR3 ends without the conserved phenylalanine or tryptophan. CDR3: CSVEYGRYTDTQYS. CDR3 bases: TGCAGCGTTGAATACGGCAGATACACAGATACGCAGTATTCT. The V call is TRBV29-1, the J call TRBJ2-3; D is unclear. The ends were cut back, 2 bases at V and 2 bases at J, with 11 bases in the middle. Germline CDR1 is SQVTM and CDR2 is ANQGSEA. The CDR3 runs to 14 residues.

Points on this clonotype: Mismatch with germline at one junction end may stem from a read error. This chain connects TRBV11-2 to TRBJ2-1; D possibly corresponds to TRBD2 (5 bases). Germline V gives CDR1 SGHAT, CDR2 FQNNGV. This CDR3 is built from 17 residues. CDR3 DNA sequence: TGTACCAGCGGCTTACTGGGTGTTTCGAGCTCCTACAATGAACAGTTCTTC. Translating gives CTSGLLGVSSSYNEQFF.

Remarks on this clonotype: Lacking the conserved final phenylalanine or tryptophan, this CDR3 likely reflects a read error. This chain uses TRBV29-1 with TRBJ2-7; D call uncertain. This CDR3 spans 13 amino acids. The V gene lost 8 bases and the J gene lost 0 bases, with 14 bases spanning the gap. CDR1 is SQVTM, CDR2 ANQGSEA, per germline. The CDR3 region is CSIKRNTSYEQYI. DNA for the CDR3: TGCAGCATTAAACGGAACACCTCCTACGAGCAGTACATC.

Regarding this clonotype: At one end, the junction sequence differs from germline, possibly due to a read error. The chain couples TRBV6-2 or TRBV6-3 to TRBJ2-7, with 7 bases aligning to TRBD1. The CDR3 runs 15 residues. The germline V gene encodes CDR1 MNHEY and CDR2 SVGEGT. In DNA, the CDR3 is TGTGCCAGCAGGCAGCCGGGACAGAGGGTATTGGAGCACTACTTC. This codes for CASRQPGQRVLEHYF.

The chain combines TRBV6-2 or TRBV6-3 with TRBJ1-2; D perhaps matches TRBD1 (5 bases). This CDR3 spans 15 amino acids. CDR1 is MNHEY, CDR2 SVGEGT, per germline. The V and J ends lost 9 bases and 3 bases respectively, with 20 bases between them. The CDR3 loop reads CASNDSRGEDYGYTF. As DNA, the CDR3 is TGTGCCAGTAACGACTCAAGGGGCGAAGACTATGGCTACACCTTC.

Note on this clonotype: This sequence may be a read error, since a much larger clone differs from it by one base. The V call is TRBV20-1, the J call TRBJ1-1; D may be TRBD1 (5 bases). The CDR3 extends over 13 amino acids. The V gene's germline CDR1 is DFQATT and CDR2 SNEGSKA (reference sequence). V lost 7 bases to trimming and J lost 7 bases, with 19 bases between them. CDR3 sequence reads: CSVIFVGRSEAFF. In DNA, the CDR3 is TGCAGTGTCATTTTCGTGGGACGTAGTGAAGCTTTCTTT.

V is TRBV2 and J is TRBJ1-1; D is ambiguous. The germline gives CDR1 SNHLY, CDR2 FYNNEI. The ends were cut back, 7 bases at V and 6 bases at J, with 18 bases in the middle. The CDR3 covers 14 residues. Written as DNA, the CDR3 is TGTGCCAGCAATATGGGAATGACTGGAGCTGAAGCTTTCTTT. Translation: CASNMGMTGAEAFF.

The genes are TRBV29-1 and TRBJ1-2; 8 positions agree with TRBD1. V trimming: 7 bases; J trimming: 4 bases; junction bases outside the gene matches: 17. The CDR3 contains 16 residues. Germline loops: CDR1 SQVTM, CDR2 ANQGSEA. The CDR3 nucleotides read TGCAGCGCCATGACAGGGGAGGCAGGATCCGCCTATGGCTACACCTTC. It encodes CSAMTGEAGSAYGYTF.

The genes are TRBV29-1 and TRBJ2-1; TRBD1 might be the D (5 bases). V lost 3 bases to trimming and J lost 15 bases, with 18 bases between them. Germline CDR1 and CDR2: SQVTM and ANQGSEA. This CDR3 comprises 12 residues. The CDR3 coding sequence is TGCAGCGTTGATTCAGGGTATAATGAGTTGTTCTTC. Protein sequence: CSVDSGYNELFF.

This clonotype was recorded many times. The chain joins TRBV28 to TRBJ1-4, with D perhaps matching TRBD1 (6 bases). Trimming took off 4 bases at V and 0 bases at J, with 6 bases between the two ends. Looked up from germline, CDR1 is MDHEN and CDR2 is SYDVKM. The CDR3 covers 14 residues. This chain's CDR3 is CASSYRATNEKLFF. The DNA of the CDR3 is TGTGCCAGCAGTTACAGGGCAACTAATGAAAAACTGTTTTTT.

This clonotype was recorded at least ten times. The J gene is TRBJ1-2, the V gene TRBV28; 8 positions agree with TRBD1. Germline-derived CDR1 and CDR2 are MDHEN and SYDVKM. The V and J ends lost 6 bases and 5 bases, in that order; junction bases with no gene match: 5. The CDR3 length is 13 residues. The CDR3 DNA follows: TGTGCCAGCAGACTGGACAGGGAGTATGGCTACACCTTC. Protein: CASRLDREYGYTF.

This clonotype occurred many times. The conserved phenylalanine or tryptophan normally closing the CDR3 is absent here, so this likely arose from a read error. This chain uses TRBV30 with TRBJ1-2, with D perhaps TRBD1 (5 bases). The ends were cut back, 7 bases at V and 8 bases at J, with 20 bases in the middle. The CDR3 totals 13 residues. Germline lookup yields CDR1 GTSNPN and CDR2 SVGIG (reference sequence). Here the CDR3 reads CAFPLEQGHGYTS. The CDR3 nucleotides read TGTGCCTTCCCTCTGGAGCAGGGCCACGGCTACACCTCC.

This clonotype was detected many times. The gene calls are TRBV29-1 and TRBJ2-1, with D possibly matching TRBD2 (5 bases). V dropped 3 bases and J dropped 2 bases, with 14 bases sitting between them. Germline V CDR1 and CDR2: SQVTM, ANQGSEA. The CDR3 is 15 residues long. CDR3 amino acids: CSVEYSARTYNEQFF. Here the CDR3 DNA reads TGCAGCGTTGAGTATAGCGCTCGAACCTACAATGAGCAGTTCTTC.

Only a few counts were recorded for this clonotype. Here the CDR3 omits its conserved ending phenylalanine or tryptophan, so a read error is the likely source. The chain carries TRBV7-9 and TRBJ1-2; D uncertain. Per germline, CDR1 SEHNR and CDR2 FQNEAQ (reference sequence). The CDR3 covers 12 residues. The CDR3 loop reads CASSFTSYGYTL. The CDR3 bases are TGTGCCAGTAGCTTCACCAGCTATGGCTACACCCTC.

In regard to this clonotype: This may stem from a read error, because a much larger clone lies one nucleotide away. The V gene is TRBV6-1, the J gene TRBJ2-1; D is unresolved. The CDR3 length is 16 residues. In germline, CDR1 is MNHNS, CDR2 SASEGT. The CDR3 protein is CASIPARSRSYNEQSF. In DNA, the CDR3 is TGTGCCAGCATTCCCGCCCGCTCGCGGTCCTACAATGAGCAGTCCTTC.

This clonotype was counted ten times or more. The genes are TRBV28 and TRBJ2-5; 7 bases match TRBD2. V lost 6 bases and J lost 3; bases outside the gene matches: 4. Germline V CDR1 and CDR2: MDHEN, SYDVKM. This CDR3 has 13 residues. The CDR3 DNA follows: TGTGCCAGCAGCTCTGGGGGGGAAGAGACCCAGTACTTC. Protein sequence: CASSSGGEETQYF.

J is TRBJ1-2 and V is TRBV6-6; D is perhaps TRBD1 (5 bases). Germline-derived CDR1 and CDR2 are MNHNY and SVGAGI (reference sequence). V was trimmed by 7 bases and J by 6 bases, leaving 21 bases between them. This CDR3 is built from 15 residues. The CDR3 region has the DNA TGTGCCAGCATCGACAGACTACCCAATCAGAATGGCTACACCTTC. Its protein is CASIDRLPNQNGYTF.

With respect to this clonotype: A read error may produce the germline difference seen at one junction end. This chain links TRBV20-1 with TRBJ2-1; D might be TRBD2 (6 bases). CDR1 is DFQATT and CDR2 is SNEGSKA in the germline V gene (reference sequence). The CDR3 has 16 residues. CDR3 amino acids: CSAILSREMGYNEQLF. CDR3 in DNA: TGCAGTGCTATACTAAGCCGGGAGATGGGCTACAATGAGCAGCTCTTC.